The 2 T cell receptor beta chains in this list originate from one sample, sequenced in a study of regulatory T cells in long-lasting Graves disease. Time point given: newly diagnosed GD, antithyroid drugs for less than 3 months. The TCR library was prepared using RNA isolated from PBMCs. CDR3 regions were amplified by Arm-PCR using iRepertoire HTBI primers to build TCR beta libraries. Each CDR3 protein gets one entry after TCRdb re-called the multiplex PCR reads with MiXCR. The repertoire holds fewer than 350,000 distinct CDR3 sequences, with 15% to 20% as singletons. Here the sequenced sample was peripheral blood mononuclear cells (PBMCs), taken at new diagnosis, from a patient treated with antithyroid drugs. These receptors all come from a female donor with Graves disease.

This clonotype was recorded many times. CDR3 nucleotides: TGTGCCAGCAGCGTAGCATATAGCGGAGGAGCCAAAAACATTCAGTACTTC. The encoded protein is CASSVAYSGGAKNIQYF. The chain couples TRBV9 to TRBJ2-4, with D possibly matching TRBD2 (6 bases). The CDR3 spans 17 residues. V was clipped by 0 bases and J by 0 bases, with 13 bases between them. Germline V CDR1 and CDR2: SGDLS, YYNGEE.

This clonotype occurred a few times. A far larger clone is only one base removed, so a read error is likely. The V and J genes are TRBV2 and TRBJ2-5; TRBD1 aligns across 8 bases. With 2 bases clipped from V and 11 bases from J, the junction kept 13 bases outside the gene matches. The CDR3 length is 15 residues. The V gene's germline CDR1 is SNHLY and CDR2 FYNNEI. CDR3 in amino acids: CASSERAGGYNEQYF. The CDR3 nucleotides are TGTGCCAGCAGTGAACGGGCAGGGGGCTACAATGAGCAGTACTTC.